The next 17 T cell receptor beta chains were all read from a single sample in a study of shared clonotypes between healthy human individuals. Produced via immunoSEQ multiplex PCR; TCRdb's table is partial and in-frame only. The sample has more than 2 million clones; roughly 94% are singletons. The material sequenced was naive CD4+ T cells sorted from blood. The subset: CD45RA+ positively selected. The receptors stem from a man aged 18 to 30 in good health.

The DNA for the CDR3 is TGCGCCAGCAGCCAAGCTGGGACGGGAGGGCAAGAGACCCAGTACTTC. It is translated as CASSQAGTGGQETQYF. The rearrangement joins TRBV4-1 to TRBJ2-5; 8 positions match TRBD2. The CDR3 spans 16 residues. CDR1 and CDR2 (germline): MGHRA, YSYEKL. After removal of 1 base from V and 2 bases from J, the junction contained 6 bases not matched to a gene.

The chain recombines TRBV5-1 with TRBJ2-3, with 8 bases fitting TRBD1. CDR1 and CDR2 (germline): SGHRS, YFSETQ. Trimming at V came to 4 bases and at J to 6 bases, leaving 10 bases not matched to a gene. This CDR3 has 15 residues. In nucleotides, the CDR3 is TGCGCCAGCAGCCGAGGACAGGGAGTCGCGGATACGCAGTATTTT. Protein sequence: CASSRGQGVADTQYF.

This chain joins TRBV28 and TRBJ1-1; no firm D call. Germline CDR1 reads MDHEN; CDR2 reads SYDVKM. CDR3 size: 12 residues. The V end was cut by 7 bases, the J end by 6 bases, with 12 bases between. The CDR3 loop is CASNLGGAEAFF. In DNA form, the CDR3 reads TGTGCCAGCAATCTAGGCGGTGCTGAAGCTTTCTTT.

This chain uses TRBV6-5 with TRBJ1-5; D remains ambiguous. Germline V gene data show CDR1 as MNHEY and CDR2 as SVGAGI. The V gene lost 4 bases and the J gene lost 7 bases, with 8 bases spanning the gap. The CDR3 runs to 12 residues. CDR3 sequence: CASSSPGQPQHF. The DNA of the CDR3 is TGTGCCAGCAGTTCCCCGGGACAGCCCCAGCATTTT.

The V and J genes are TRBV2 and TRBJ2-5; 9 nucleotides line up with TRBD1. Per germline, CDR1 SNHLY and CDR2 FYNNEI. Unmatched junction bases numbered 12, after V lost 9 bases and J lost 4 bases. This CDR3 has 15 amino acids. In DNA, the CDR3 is TGTGCCAGAGACGAGGGACAGGGCTTCTCAGAGACCCAGTACTTC. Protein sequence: CARDEGQGFSETQYF.

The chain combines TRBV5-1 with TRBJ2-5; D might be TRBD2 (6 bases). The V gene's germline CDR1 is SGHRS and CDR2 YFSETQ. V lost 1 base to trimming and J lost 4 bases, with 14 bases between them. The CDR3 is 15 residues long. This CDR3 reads CASSLPRGGGETQYF. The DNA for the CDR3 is TGCGCCAGCAGCTTGCCCCGTGGGGGAGGAGAGACCCAGTACTTC. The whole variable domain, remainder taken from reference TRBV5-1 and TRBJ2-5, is KAGVTQTPRYLIKTRGQQVTLSCSPISGHRSVSWYQQTPGQGLQFLFEYFSETQRNKGNFPGRFSGRQFSNSRSEMNVSTLELGDSALYLCASSLPRGGGETQYFGPGTRLLVL.

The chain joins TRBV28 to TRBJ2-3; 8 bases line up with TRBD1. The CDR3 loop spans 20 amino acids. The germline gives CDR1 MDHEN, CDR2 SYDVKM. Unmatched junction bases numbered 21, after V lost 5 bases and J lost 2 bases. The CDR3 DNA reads TGTGCCAGCAGTACCATGACTGGACAGGGCGGGAAGGGAAACACAGATACGCAGTATTTT. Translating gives CASSTMTGQGGKGNTDTQYF.

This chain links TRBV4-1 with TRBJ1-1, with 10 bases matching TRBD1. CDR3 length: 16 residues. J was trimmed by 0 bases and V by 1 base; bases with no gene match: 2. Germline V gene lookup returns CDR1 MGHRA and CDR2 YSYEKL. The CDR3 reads CASSQGGTGVNTEAFF. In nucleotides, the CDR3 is TGCGCCAGCAGCCAAGGGGGGACAGGGGTGAACACTGAAGCTTTCTTT.

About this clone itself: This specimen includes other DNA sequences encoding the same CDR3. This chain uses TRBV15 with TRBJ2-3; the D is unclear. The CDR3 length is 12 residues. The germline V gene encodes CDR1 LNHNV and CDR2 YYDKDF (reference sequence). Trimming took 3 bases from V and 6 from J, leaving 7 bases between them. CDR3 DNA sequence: TGTGCCACCAGCAGGGATAGGGATACGCAGTATTTT. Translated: CATSRDRDTQYF.

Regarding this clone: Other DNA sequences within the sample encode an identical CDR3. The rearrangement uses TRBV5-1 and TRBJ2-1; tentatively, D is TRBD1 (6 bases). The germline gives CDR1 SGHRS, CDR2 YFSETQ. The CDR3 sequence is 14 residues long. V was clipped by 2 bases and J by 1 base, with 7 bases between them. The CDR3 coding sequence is TGCGCCAGCAGCTTAACAGGGTCCTACAATGAGCAGTTCTTC. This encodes CASSLTGSYNEQFF.

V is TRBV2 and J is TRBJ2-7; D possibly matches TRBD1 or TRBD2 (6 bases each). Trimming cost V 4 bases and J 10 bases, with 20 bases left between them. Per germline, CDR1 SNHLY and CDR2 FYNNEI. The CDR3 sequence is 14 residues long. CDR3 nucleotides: TGTGCCAGCAGTGGTTGGGACTCAGGGGCCCCTCAGTACTTC. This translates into CASSGWDSGAPQYF.

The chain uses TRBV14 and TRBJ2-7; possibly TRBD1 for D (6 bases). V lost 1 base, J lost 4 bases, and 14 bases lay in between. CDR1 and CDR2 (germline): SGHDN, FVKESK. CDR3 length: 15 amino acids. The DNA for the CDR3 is TGTGCCAGCAGCCAAGGGGGGCTTTCCCGGTACGAGCAGTACTTC. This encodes CASSQGGLSRYEQYF.

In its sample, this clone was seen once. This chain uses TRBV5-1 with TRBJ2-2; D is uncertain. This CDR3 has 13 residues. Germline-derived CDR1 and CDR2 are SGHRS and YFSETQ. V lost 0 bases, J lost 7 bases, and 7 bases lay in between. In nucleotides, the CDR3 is TGCGCCAGCAGCTTGGCCCTTTTCGGGGAGCTGTTTTTT. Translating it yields CASSLALFGELFF.

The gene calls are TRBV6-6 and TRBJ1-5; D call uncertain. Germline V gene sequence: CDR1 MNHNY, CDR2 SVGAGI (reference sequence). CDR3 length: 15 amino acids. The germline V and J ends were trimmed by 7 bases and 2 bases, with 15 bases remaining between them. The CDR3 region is CASTIGRLGNQPQHF. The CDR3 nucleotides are TGTGCCAGCACCATCGGGAGGTTGGGCAATCAGCCCCAGCATTTT.

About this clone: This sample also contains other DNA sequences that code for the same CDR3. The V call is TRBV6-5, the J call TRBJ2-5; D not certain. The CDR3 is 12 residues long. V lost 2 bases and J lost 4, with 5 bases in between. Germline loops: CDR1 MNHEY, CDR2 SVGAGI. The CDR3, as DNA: TGTGCCAGCAGTTACGTGGGAGAGACCCAGTACTTC. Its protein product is CASSYVGETQYF.

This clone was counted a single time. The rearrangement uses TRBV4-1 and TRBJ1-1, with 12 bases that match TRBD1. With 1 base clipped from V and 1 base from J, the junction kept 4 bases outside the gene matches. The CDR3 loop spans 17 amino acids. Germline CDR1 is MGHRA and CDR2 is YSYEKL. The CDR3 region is CASSQGDRGQGNTEAFF. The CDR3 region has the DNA TGCGCCAGCAGCCAAGGGGACAGGGGGCAAGGGAACACTGAAGCTTTCTTT.

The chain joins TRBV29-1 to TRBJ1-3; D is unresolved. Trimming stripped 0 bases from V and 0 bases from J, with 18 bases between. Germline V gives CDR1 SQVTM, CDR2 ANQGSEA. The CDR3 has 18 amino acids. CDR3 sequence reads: CSVEDLWLSVSSGNTIYF. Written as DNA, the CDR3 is TGCAGCGTTGAAGATCTCTGGTTGAGCGTCAGCTCTGGAAACACCATATATTTT.